The clone carrying this T cell receptor (beta chain) was counted many times. Its antigen remains unknown. Calling Graves' hyperthyroidism stable meant ophthalmopathy did not progress within 18 months. The CDR3 is 15 residues long. Trimming took 1 base from V and 1 from J, leaving 10 bases between them. CDR1 SGHAT and CDR2 FQNNGV come from the germline V gene. RNA transcripts yielded amplified TCR beta CDR3 regions. HTBI primers were used for first-round RT-PCR of the TCR CDR3. One entry per CDR3 protein results from TCRdb running MiXCR on the multiplex PCR reads. Here the sample spans 480,000 or so distinct CDR3 sequences, 14% being singletons. This specimen belongs to a study of T cells in Graves' hyperthyroidism and ophthalmopathy. Study-wide results and limits: Separating ophthalmopathy from stable hyperthyroidism was achieved by a 13 V-J model.

The material sequenced was blood. This rearrangement joins TRBV11-2 to TRBJ1-1; the D is unclear. The clonotype comes from a woman between 18 and 29 years old with Graves' hyperthyroidism. The CDR3 nucleotides are TGTGCCAGCAGCTTAGCTCCAGCGGCGAACACTGAAGCTTTCTTT. Encoded protein: CASSLAPAANTEAFF.